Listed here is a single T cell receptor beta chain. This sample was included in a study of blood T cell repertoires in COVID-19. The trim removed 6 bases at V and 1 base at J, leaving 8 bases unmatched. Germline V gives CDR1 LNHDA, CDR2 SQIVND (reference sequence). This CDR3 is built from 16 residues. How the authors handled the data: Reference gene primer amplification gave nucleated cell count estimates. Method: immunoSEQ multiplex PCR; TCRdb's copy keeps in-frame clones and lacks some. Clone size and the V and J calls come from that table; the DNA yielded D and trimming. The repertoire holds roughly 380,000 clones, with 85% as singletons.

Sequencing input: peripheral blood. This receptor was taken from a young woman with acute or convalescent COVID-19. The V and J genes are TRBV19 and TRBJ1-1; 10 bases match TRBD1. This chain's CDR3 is CASRPGQGLQNTEAFF. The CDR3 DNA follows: TGTGCCAGTAGACCGGGACAGGGGTTACAGAACACTGAAGCTTTCTTT.